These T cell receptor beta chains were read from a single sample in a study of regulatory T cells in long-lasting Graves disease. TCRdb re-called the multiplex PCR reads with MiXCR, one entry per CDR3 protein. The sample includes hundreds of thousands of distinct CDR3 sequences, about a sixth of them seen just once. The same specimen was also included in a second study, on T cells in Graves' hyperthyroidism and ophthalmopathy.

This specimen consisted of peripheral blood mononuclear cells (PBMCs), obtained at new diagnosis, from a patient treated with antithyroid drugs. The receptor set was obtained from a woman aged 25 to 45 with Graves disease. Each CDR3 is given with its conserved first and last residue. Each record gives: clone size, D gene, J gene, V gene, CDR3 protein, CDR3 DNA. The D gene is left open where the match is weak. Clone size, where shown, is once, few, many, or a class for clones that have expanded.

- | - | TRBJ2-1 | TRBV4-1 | CASSQVVQSSYNEQFF | TGCGCCAGCAGCCAAGTCGTGCAAAGCTCCTACAATGAGCAGTTCTTC
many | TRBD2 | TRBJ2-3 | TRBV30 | CAWSVGLAVRNTQYF | TGTGCCTGGAGTGTGGGTCTAGCGGTGAGGAATACGCAGTATTTT
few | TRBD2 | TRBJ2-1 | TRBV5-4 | CASSHSGSTNEQFF | TGTGCCAGCAGTCATAGCGGGAGTACCAATGAGCAGTTCTTC
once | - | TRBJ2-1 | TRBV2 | CASSEGDEQFF | TGTGCCAGCAGTGAGGGGGATGAGCAGTTCTTC
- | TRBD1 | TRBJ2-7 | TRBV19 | CASGQGARSYEQYF | TGTGCCAGTGGACAGGGGGCGAGGTCCTACGAGCAGTACTTC
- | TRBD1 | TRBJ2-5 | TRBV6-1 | CASSRGQGAWEETQYF | TGTGCCAGCAGTAGGGGACAGGGGGCTTGGGAAGAGACCCAGTACTTC
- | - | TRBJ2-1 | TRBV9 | CASSVEGFSYNEQFF | TGTGCCAGCAGCGTTGAGGGATTTTCTTACAATGAGCAGTTCTTC
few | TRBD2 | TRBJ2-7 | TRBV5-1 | CASSRTLAVVSYEQYF | TGCGCCAGCAGTCGAACGCTAGCGGTAGTTTCCTACGAGCAGTACTTC
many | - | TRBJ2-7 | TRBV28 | CASTSTRAGEQYF | TGTGCCAGTACCTCAACGAGGGCCGGCGAGCAGTACTTC
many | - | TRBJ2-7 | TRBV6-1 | CASGSPSSYEQYF | TGTGCCAGCGGCTCTCCAAGCTCCTACGAGCAGTACTTC
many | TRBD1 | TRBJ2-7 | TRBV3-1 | CASSIDRGISEQYF | TGTGCCAGCAGCATTGACAGGGGGATCTCCGAGCAGTACTTC
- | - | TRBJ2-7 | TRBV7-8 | CASSARTVSYEQYF | TGTGCCAGCAGCGCCAGGACAGTGTCCTACGAGCAGTACTTC
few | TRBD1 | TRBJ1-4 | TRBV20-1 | CSARKTGGNEKLFF | TGCAGTGCTAGAAAGACAGGGGGAAATGAAAAACTGTTTTTT
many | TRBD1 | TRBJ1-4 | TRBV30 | CAWSVRDRPNEKLFF | TGTGCCTGGAGTGTACGGGACAGACCTAATGAAAAACTGTTTTTT
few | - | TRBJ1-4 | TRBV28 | CASTSENEKLFF | TGTGCCAGCACCTCAGAGAATGAAAAACTGTTTTTT
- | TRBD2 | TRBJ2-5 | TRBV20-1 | CSARYSGSSETQYF | TGCAGTGCTAGGTATAGCGGGAGCAGTGAGACCCAGTACTTC
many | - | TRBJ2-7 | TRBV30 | CAWSRSSIGEQYF | TGTGCCTGGAGTAGATCCTCTATCGGCGAGCAGTACTTC
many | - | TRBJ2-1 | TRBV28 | CASTRAGVSEQFF | TGTGCCAGCACCCGGGCAGGGGTGAGTGAGCAGTTCTTC
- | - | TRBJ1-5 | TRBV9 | CARSVDITGQPQHF | TGTGCCAGGAGCGTAGATATTACGGGTCAGCCCCAGCATTTT
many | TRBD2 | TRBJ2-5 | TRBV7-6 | CASSPGLAGGSGETQYF | TGTGCCAGCAGCCCCGGACTAGCGGGAGGTTCGGGAGAGACCCAGTACTTC
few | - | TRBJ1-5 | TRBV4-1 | CASSQGGDGYSNQPQHF | TGCGCCAGCAGCCAAGGGGGCGACGGGTATAGCAATCAGCCCCAGCATTTT
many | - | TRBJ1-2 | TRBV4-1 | CASSQEVLGFYGYTF | TGCGCCAGCAGCCAAGAGGTTCTGGGATTCTATGGCTACACCTTC
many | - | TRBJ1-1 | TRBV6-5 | CASSYDDTNTEAFF | TGTGCCAGCAGTTACGATGACACGAACACTGAAGCTTTCTTT
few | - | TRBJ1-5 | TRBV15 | CATSRASPRAGLNQPQHF | TGTGCCACCAGCAGAGCGTCCCCAAGAGCAGGGCTCAATCAGCCCCAGCATTTT
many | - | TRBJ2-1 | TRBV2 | CASSGAGSYNEQFF | TGTGCCAGCAGTGGGGCTGGCTCCTACAATGAGCAGTTCTTC
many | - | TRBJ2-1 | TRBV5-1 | CASSLEGSYSSYNEQFF | TGCGCCAGCAGCTTGGAGGGGTCCTATAGCTCCTACAATGAGCAGTTCTTC
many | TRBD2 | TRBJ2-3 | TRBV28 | CASLAATTDTQYF | TGTGCCAGTCTAGCGGCAACCACAGATACGCAGTATTTT
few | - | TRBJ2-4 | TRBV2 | CASMLDAPAKNIQYF | TGTGCCAGCATGTTAGATGCACCCGCCAAAAACATTCAGTACTTC
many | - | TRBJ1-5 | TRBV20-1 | CSARADSNQPQHF | TGCAGTGCCAGAGCGGATAGCAATCAGCCCCAGCATTTT
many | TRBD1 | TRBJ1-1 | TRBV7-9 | CASSRPDREYGEAFF | TGTGCCAGCAGTCGCCCCGACAGGGAATATGGTGAAGCTTTCTTT
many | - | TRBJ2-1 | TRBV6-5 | CASSYSGSFNNEQFF | TGTGCCAGCAGTTATTCGGGGAGTTTCAACAATGAGCAGTTCTTC
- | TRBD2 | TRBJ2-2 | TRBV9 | CASSVGGSGRVTGELFF | TGTGCCAGCAGCGTAGGTGGTAGCGGGAGGGTCACCGGGGAGCTGTTTTTT
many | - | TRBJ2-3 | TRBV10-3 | CAISESRDTQYF | TGTGCCATCAGTGAATCCAGGGATACGCAGTATTTT
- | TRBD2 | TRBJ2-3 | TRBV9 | CASSVAFREGTQYF | TGTGCCAGCAGCGTAGCTTTCCGGGAGGGTACGCAGTATTTT
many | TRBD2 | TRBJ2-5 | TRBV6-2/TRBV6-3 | CASRPGGGETQYF | TGTGCCAGCAGACCAGGCGGGGGAGAGACCCAGTACTTC
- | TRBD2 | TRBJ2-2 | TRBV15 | CATSRDRDYAGELFF | TGTGCCACCAGCAGAGATCGGGACTATGCCGGGGAGCTGTTTTTT
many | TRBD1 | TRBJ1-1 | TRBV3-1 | CASSRGQGVTEAFF | TGTGCCAGCAGCCGGGGACAGGGAGTCACTGAAGCTTTCTTT
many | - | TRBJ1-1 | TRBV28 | CASSSPGRPNTEAFF | TGTGCCAGCAGTTCCCCGGGAAGACCGAACACTGAAGCTTTCTTT
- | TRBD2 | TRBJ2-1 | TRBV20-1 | CSATGTSGERGGNEQFF | TGCAGTGCTACCGGGACTAGCGGGGAGAGGGGGGGCAATGAGCAGTTCTTC
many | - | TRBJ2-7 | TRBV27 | CASSLSPSYEQYF | TGTGCCAGCAGTTTAAGTCCCTCCTACGAGCAGTACTTC
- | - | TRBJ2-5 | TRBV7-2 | CASSLDGAFGETQYF | TGTGCCAGCAGCTTAGACGGGGCTTTCGGAGAGACCCAGTACTTC
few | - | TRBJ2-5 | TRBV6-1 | CASSRRVPETQYF | TGTGCCAGCAGCCGACGTGTTCCGGAGACCCAGTACTTC
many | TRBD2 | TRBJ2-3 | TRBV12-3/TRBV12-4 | CASSGLAGDIDTQYF | TGTGCCAGCAGCGGACTAGCGGGAGACATAGATACGCAGTATTTT
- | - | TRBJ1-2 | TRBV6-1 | CASHGGGIYGYTF | TGTGCCAGCCATGGGGGCGGCATCTATGGCTACACCTTC
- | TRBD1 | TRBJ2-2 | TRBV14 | CASSQGAGGFAGELFF | TGTGCCAGCAGCCAAGGCGCAGGGGGTTTCGCCGGGGAGCTGTTTTTT
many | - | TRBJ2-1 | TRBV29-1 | CSVEESPLSHEQFF | TGCAGCGTTGAAGAATCGCCCCTTTCCCATGAGCAGTTCTTC
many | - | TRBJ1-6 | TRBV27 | CASSLYRDWDSPLHF | TGTGCCAGCAGTTTATATAGAGATTGGGATTCACCCCTCCACTTT
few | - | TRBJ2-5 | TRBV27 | CASSARVAGETQYF | TGTGCCAGCAGTGCCAGGGTTGCGGGCGAGACCCAGTACTTC
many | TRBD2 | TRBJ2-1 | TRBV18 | CASSPEVTSDEQFF | TGTGCCAGCTCACCGGAGGTAACTAGCGATGAGCAGTTCTTC
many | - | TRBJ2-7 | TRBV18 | CASSSWTAQALEQYF | TGTGCCAGCTCATCTTGGACAGCCCAGGCCCTCGAGCAGTACTTC
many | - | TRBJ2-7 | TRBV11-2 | CASSLSQGGYEQYF | TGTGCCAGCAGCTTAAGTCAGGGGGGCTACGAGCAGTACTTC
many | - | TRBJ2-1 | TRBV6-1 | CASGTQGNNEQFF | TGTGCCAGCGGGACTCAGGGGAACAATGAGCAGTTCTTC
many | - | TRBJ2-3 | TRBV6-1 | CASSALNPGDTQYF | TGTGCCAGCAGTGCTCTGAATCCGGGAGATACGCAGTATTTT